This T cell receptor beta chain stems from a study of T-cell reconstitution after alpha-beta-depleted transplantation in children. General study results and limits: From newly produced T cells came most of the T-cell counts and diversity one year after transplant. After transplant, high TCRbeta diversity at day 60 in some patients arose from surviving recipient T cells and thymic progenitors.

Germline V lookup: CDR1 MNHEY, CDR2 SVGAGI. V was cut by 0 bases and J by 1 base, with 12 bases left in between. This CDR3 comprises 16 residues. Researchers prepared the TCRbeta library using unique molecular identifiers, the study reports. TCRdb re-called the PCR reads with MiXCR, one entry per CDR3 protein. Of about 1,000,000 distinct CDR3 sequences in the sample, 25% to 30% are singletons; the top ten hold roughly 28%. For this clonotype: The antigen is unknown.

The TCR originated in a boy under three years old who had a stem cell transplant for SCID, so the T cells may come from the graft donor. The sequences come from PBMCs, mostly from graft donor cells, collected 360 days after TCRalphabeta/CD19-depleted stem cell transplant. This chain uses TRBV6-5 with TRBJ1-2; D is possibly TRBD1 (5 bases). In nucleotides, the CDR3 is TGTGCCAGCAGTTACTCGACAGTGCAGCTTAACTATGGCTACACCTTC. As protein: CASSYSTVQLNYGYTF.